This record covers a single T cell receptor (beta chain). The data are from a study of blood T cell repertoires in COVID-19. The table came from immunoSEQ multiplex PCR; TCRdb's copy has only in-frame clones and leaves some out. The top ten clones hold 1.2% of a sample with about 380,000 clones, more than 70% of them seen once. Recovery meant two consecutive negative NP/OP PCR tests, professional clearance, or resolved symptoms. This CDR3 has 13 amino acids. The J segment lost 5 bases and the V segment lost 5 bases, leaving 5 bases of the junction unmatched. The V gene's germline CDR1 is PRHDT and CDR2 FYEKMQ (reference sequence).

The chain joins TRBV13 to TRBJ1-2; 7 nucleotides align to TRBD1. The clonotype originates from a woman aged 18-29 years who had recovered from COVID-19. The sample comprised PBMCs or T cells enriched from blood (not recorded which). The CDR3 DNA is TGTGCCAGCAGCCCTGGGACAGAGTATGGCTACACCTTC. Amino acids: CASSPGTEYGYTF.